This TCR beta chain was captured by sequencing in a study of regulatory T cells in long-lasting Graves disease. Germline loops: CDR1 LGHDT, CDR2 YNNKEL (reference sequence). Trimming took 8 bases from V and 7 from J; bases not matched to a gene: 9. The CDR3 is 13 amino acids. The time point here: newly diagnosed GD, antithyroid drugs for less than 3 months. The TCR library was made from RNA extracted from PBMCs. Approximately 8.9-milliliter peripheral blood samples went into EDTA tubes. Relying on iRepertoire HTBI primers and Arm-PCR of CDR3 regions, the team built TCR beta libraries. TCRdb reanalysed the multiplex PCR reads using MiXCR and keeps one entry per CDR3 protein. The table shows some 220,000 distinct CDR3 sequences, with approximately 19% occurring only once. This clonotype was counted at least ten times. These same data were also listed under a study on T cells in Graves' hyperthyroidism and ophthalmopathy. That report notes: First-round RT-PCR with HTBI primers amplified the TCR CDR3 region.

The sequence came from a woman aged 25-40 years with Graves disease. This chain connects TRBV3-1 to TRBJ1-1, with 8 bases fitting TRBD1. Specimen: peripheral blood mononuclear cells (PBMCs), collected at new diagnosis, from a patient treated with antithyroid drugs. The CDR3 sequence is CASGDRGGDEAFF. DNA for the CDR3: TGTGCCAGCGGCGACAGGGGTGGTGATGAAGCTTTCTTT.